This entry features one T cell receptor (beta chain) sequence. The target antigen is unknown. CDR3 length: 16 residues. Trimming cost V 1 base and J 3 bases; bases outside gene matches: 4. Germline V lookup: CDR1 LGHNA, CDR2 YNFKEQ. This sample stems from a study of radiotherapy plus CTLA-4 blockade in lung cancer. For the study at large: Objective responses emerged in under 20% of patients, and around 31% attained disease control.

Using immunoSEQ multiplex PCR, the repertoire was profiled, and TCRdb retains in-frame clones only, with some absent. This table holds 40,000 to 45,000 clones, 70% to 80% found once. Lung cancer patients with chemo-refractory metastatic non-small-cell disease were given focal radiation plus CTLA-4 blockade with ipilimumab. Whole-study findings and limits: Strongest reported response predictors: early blood clone changes and post-radiation interferon-beta. The study found tumor-derived TCR clones expanded in blood after radiotherapy plus ipilimumab.

This clonotype was obtained from a human donor with non-small cell lung cancer who had stable disease on radiotherapy plus ipilimumab. This chain links TRBV4-2 with TRBJ2-3; TRBD2 matches at 10 bases. This sample comprised peripheral blood, obtained from a patient treated with radiotherapy plus ipilimumab. As DNA, the CDR3 is TGTGCCAGCAGCCAAGGGACTAGCGGTATAACAGATACGCAGTATTTT. Translated, it gives CASSQGTSGITDTQYF.